This T cell receptor beta chain was sequenced in a study of CD8+CD57+ T cells in acquired aplastic anemia. Study overall: Isolated CD4+ and CD8+ cells, once sorted, yielded DNA averaging about 3.2 ug. Study observations and caveats: Found in both controls and patients were about 30 CD8+ CDR3 sequences.

It was genomic DNA that served as the template for profiling TCR beta VDJ and CDR3. TCRdb re-called the reads through MiXCR, storing one row per CDR3 protein. This table has approximately 150,000 distinct CDR3 sequences, 71% appearing once. In the case of this clonotype: No antigen is known for it. A junction end diverges from the germline sequence, so it may reflect a read error.

Germline CDR1 reads KGHDR; CDR2 reads SFDVKD. The CDR3 has 14 amino acids. Sequencing involved patients with CD8+CD57+ cell expansion previously shown by flow cytometry. With no exception, the patients had severe acquired aplastic anemia. There was no therapy given to any patient before the blood sampling took place. The J gene is TRBJ1-5, the V gene TRBV24-1; 7 positions agree with TRBD1. The receptor was isolated from a human donor with aplastic anemia. The specimen was sorted CD4+, CD8+, or CD8+CD57+ T cells (not recorded which) from PBMCs. The CDR3 is CATRDRDSNQPQHF. The CDR3 DNA reads as TGTGCCACCCGTGACAGGGATAGCAATCAGCCCCAGCATTTT.